Described below is a single TCR beta chain sequence and its context. The data belong to a study of CD8 T cells in ankylosing spondylitis. TCRdb re-called the 5' RACE reads through MiXCR, storing one row per CDR3 protein. This table has fewer than 250,000 distinct CDR3 sequences, roughly 32% appearing once. Trimming took 3 bases from V and 4 from J, leaving 13 bases between them. The CDR3 is made up of 14 amino acids. Germline assignment: CDR1 MNHEY and CDR2 SVGAGI. This receptor was identified in a male donor with ankylosing spondylitis or in good health (not recorded which). The chain has TRBV6-5 and TRBJ2-7; perhaps D is TRBD1 or TRBD2 (6 bases each). The material sequenced was blood, either unsorted or a sorted T cell fraction (not recorded which). DNA for the CDR3: TGTGCCAGCAGTTATATGGGGGGCGCGTACGAGCAGTACTTC. Its translation: CASSYMGGAYEQYF.